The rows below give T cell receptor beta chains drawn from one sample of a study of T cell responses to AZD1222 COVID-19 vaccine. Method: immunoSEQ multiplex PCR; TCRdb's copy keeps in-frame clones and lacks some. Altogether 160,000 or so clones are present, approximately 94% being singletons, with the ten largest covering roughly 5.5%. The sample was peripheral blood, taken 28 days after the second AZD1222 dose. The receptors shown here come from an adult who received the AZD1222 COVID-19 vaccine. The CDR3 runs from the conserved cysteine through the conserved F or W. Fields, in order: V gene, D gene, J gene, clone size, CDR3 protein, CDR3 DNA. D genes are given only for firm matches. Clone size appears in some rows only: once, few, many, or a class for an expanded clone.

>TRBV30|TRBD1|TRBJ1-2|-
CAWTLGQLNYGYTF
TGTGCCTGGACCTTGGGACAGCTCAACTATGGCTACACCTTC
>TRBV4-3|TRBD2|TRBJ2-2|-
CASSILAGVYTGELFF
TGCGCCAGCTCGATACTAGCGGGAGTGTACACCGGGGAGCTGTTTTTT
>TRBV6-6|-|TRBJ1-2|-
CASSYLGQRENYGYTF
TGTGCCAGCAGTTACCTTGGACAGCGTGAGAACTATGGCTACACCTTC
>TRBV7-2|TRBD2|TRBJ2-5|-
CASSSQASGSGETQYF
TGTGCCAGCAGCTCCCAAGCCTCCGGTAGCGGGGAGACCCAGTACTTC
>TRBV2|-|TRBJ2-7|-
CASRGGHLSYEQYF
TGTGCCAGCAGGGGAGGACACCTCTCCTACGAGCAGTACTTC
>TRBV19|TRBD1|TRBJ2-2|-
CASSTNRDRGSYGELFF
TGTGCCAGTAGTACAAACCGGGACAGGGGGTCCTACGGGGAGCTGTTTTTT
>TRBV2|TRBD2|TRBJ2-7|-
CASKDSGAYEQYF
TGTGCCAGCAAGGATAGCGGGGCCTACGAGCAGTACTTC
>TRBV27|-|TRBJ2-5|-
CASGSQETQYF
TGTGCCAGCGGAAGTCAAGAGACCCAGTACTTC
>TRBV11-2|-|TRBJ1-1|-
CASSLGVRGARSEAFF
TGTGCCAGCAGCTTAGGTGTTCGGGGGGCTAGATCTGAAGCTTTCTTT
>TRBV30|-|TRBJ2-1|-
CAWSLRDNEQFF
TGTGCCTGGAGTCTGAGAGACAATGAGCAGTTCTTC
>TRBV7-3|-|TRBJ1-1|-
CASSFQLNTEAFF
TGTGCCAGCAGTTTTCAGTTGAACACTGAAGCTTTCTTT
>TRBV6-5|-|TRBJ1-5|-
CASSSGLYSNQPQHF
TGTGCCAGCAGTTCCGGACTATATAGCAATCAGCCCCAGCATTTT
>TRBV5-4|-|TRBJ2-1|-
CASSLAYGSYNEQFF
TGTGCCAGCAGCTTGGCCTACGGGTCCTACAATGAGCAGTTCTTC
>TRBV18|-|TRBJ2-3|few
CASSPNTDTQYF
TGTGCCAGCTCACCCAACACAGATACGCAGTATTTT
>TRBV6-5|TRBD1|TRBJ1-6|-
CASTDRANSPLHF
TGTGCCAGCACCGACAGGGCAAATTCACCCCTCCACTTT
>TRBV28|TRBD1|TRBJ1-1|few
CASSTPTGTGFEAFF
TGTGCCAGCAGTACCCCTACCGGGACAGGGTTTGAAGCTTTCTTT
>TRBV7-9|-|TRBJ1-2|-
CASSFPVGDGYTF
TGTGCCAGCAGCTTTCCGGTTGGGGATGGCTACACCTTC
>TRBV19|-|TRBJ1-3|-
CASSITRGNTIYF
TGTGCCAGTAGTATAACCCGAGGCAACACCATATATTTT
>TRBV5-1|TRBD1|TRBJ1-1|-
CASSLAAPGQGLNTEAFF
TGCGCCAGCAGCTTGGCTGCACCGGGACAGGGGTTGAACACTGAAGCTTTCTTT
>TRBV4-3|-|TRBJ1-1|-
CASTPGVGDTEAFF
TGCGCCAGCACTCCAGGAGTTGGGGACACTGAAGCTTTCTTT
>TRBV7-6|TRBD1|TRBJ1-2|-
CASSPSTGAEGYTF
TGTGCCAGCAGCCCTTCGACAGGGGCGGAAGGCTACACCTTC
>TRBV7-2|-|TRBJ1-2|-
CASSTPTSPGLSGYTF
TGTGCCAGCAGCACCCCGACCTCTCCAGGGTTAAGTGGCTACACCTTC
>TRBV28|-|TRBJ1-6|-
CASRDRRNNSPLHF
TGTGCCAGCAGGGATAGACGGAATAATTCACCCCTCCACTTT
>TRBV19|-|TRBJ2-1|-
CASSMASLYNEQFF
TGTGCCAGTAGTATGGCTAGTCTCTACAATGAGCAGTTCTTC
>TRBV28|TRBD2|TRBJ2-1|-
CASTPGREIPNEQFF
TGTGCCAGCACTCCAGGGCGGGAGATCCCCAATGAGCAGTTCTTC
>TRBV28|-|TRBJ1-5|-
CASSNRDWDLRQPQHF
TGTGCCAGCAGTAACAGGGATTGGGACTTGCGGCAGCCCCAGCATTTT
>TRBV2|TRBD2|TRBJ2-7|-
CASIGAGDVYF
TGTGCCAGCATTGGAGCGGGAGATGTGTACTTC
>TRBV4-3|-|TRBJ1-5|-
CASSQDTRRSQPQHF
TGCGCCAGCAGCCAAGATACCCGGAGGTCTCAGCCCCAGCATTTT
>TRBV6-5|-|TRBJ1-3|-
CASSYDGKAGNTIYF
TGTGCCAGCAGTTACGATGGGAAAGCTGGAAACACCATATATTTT
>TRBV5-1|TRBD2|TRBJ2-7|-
CASRPQRGSYEQYF
TGCGCCAGCAGACCTCAGCGGGGCTCCTACGAGCAGTACTTC
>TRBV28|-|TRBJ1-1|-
CASSLVPGRRNTEAFF
TGTGCCAGCAGTTTAGTACCGGGGAGGCGGAACACTGAAGCTTTCTTT
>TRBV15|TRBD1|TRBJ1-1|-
CATSRARGPGTEAFF
TGTGCCACCAGCAGAGCGAGGGGGCCGGGGACTGAAGCTTTCTTT
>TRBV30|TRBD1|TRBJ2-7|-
CAWGTGVAYEQYF
TGTGCCTGGGGGACAGGGGTCGCCTACGAGCAGTACTTC
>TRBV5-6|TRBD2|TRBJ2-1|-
CASSVGLAGSYNEQFF
TGTGCCAGCAGCGTGGGACTAGCGGGCTCCTACAATGAGCAGTTCTTC
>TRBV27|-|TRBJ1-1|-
CASSLSGGLRTEAFF
TGTGCCAGCAGTTTATCGGGGGGGTTAAGGACTGAAGCTTTCTTT
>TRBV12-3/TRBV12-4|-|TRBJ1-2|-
CASSSQGSGYTF
TGTGCCAGCAGTTCTCAGGGATCTGGCTACACCTTC
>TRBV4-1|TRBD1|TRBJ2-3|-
CASSPDRVGTDTQYF
TGCGCCAGCAGCCCTGACAGGGTGGGTACAGATACGCAGTATTTT
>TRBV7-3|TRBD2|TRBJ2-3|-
CASSPREGDTQYF
TGTGCCAGCAGCCCGCGGGAGGGAGATACGCAGTATTTT
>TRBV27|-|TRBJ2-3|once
CASSLSQTDTQYF
TGTGCCAGCAGTTTATCCCAAACAGATACGCAGTATTTT
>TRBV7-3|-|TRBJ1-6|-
CASSQLTGFRSPLHF
TGTGCCAGCAGCCAATTAACAGGGTTTCGGTCACCCCTCCACTTT
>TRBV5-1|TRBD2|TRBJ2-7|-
CASSISGNYEQYF
TGCGCCAGCAGCATAAGCGGGAACTACGAGCAGTACTTC
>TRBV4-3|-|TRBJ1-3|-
CASSHLQLPGNTIYF
TGCGCCAGCAGCCATTTACAGTTACCTGGAAACACCATATATTTT
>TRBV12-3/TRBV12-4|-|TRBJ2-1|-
CASSTASYEQFF
TGTGCCAGCAGCACCGCTTCCTATGAGCAGTTCTTC
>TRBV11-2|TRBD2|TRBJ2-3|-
CASSLFPTSGTTDTQYF
TGTGCCAGCAGCCTCTTCCCGACTAGCGGAACCACAGATACGCAGTATTTT
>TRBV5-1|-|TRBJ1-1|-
CASSWGVSTEAFF
TGCGCCAGCAGCTGGGGGGTTAGCACTGAAGCTTTCTTT
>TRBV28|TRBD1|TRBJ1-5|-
CASGSGQALGNQPQHF
TGTGCCAGCGGGTCTGGACAGGCTCTTGGCAATCAGCCCCAGCATTTT
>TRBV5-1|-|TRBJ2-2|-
CASRGPGTGELFF
TGCGCCAGCAGAGGCCCCGGGACCGGGGAGCTGTTTTTT